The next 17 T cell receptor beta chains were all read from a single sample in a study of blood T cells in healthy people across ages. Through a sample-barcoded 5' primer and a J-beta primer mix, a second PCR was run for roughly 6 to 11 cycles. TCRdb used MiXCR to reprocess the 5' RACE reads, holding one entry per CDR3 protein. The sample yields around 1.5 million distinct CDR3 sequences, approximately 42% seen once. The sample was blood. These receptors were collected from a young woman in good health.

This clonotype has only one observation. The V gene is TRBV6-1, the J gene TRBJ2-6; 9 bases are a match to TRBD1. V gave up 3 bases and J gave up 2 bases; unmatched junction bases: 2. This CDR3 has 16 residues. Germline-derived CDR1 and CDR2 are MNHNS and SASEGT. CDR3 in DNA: TGTGCCAGCAGTGAGGGACAGGGTGCTGGGGCCAACGTCCTGACTTTC. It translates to CASSEGQGAGANVLTF.

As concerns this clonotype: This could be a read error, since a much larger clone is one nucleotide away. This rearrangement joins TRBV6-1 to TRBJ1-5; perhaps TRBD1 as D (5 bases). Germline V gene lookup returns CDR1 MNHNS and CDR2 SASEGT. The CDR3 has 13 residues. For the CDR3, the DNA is TGTGTCACAGCTCTCGGGGGGAACCAGCCCCAGCATTTT. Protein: CVTALGGNQPQHF.

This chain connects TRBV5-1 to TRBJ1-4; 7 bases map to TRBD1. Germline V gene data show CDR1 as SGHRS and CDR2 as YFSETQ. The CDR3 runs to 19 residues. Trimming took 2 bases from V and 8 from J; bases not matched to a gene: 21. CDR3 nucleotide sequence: TGCGCCAGCAGCTTAGACACTACAGGGGCAGTCGGTTTCAAGGAAAAACTGTTTTTT. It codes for CASSLDTTGAVGFKEKLFF.

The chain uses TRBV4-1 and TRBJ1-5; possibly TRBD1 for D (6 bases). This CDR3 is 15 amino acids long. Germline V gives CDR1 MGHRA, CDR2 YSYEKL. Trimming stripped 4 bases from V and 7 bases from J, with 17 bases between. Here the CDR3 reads CASSLNTGTQQPQHF. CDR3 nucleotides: TGCGCCAGCAGCCTGAATACAGGGACGCAACAGCCCCAGCATTTT.

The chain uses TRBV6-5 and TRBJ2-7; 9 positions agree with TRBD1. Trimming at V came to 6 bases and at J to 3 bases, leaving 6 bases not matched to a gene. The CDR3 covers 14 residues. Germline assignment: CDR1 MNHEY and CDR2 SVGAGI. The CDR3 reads CASRGGQGNYEQYF. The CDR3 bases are TGTGCCAGCAGGGGGGGACAGGGAAACTACGAGCAGTACTTC.

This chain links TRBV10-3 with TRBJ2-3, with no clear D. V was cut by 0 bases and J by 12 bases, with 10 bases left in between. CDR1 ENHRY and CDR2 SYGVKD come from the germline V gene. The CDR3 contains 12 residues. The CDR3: CAISESWATQYF. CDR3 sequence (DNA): TGTGCCATCAGTGAGTCGTGGGCTACCCAGTATTTT.

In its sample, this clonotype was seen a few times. CDR3 DNA: TGCAGTTGCGGGGGGGACAGGGGACCGGATACGCAGTATTTT. Amino acids: CSCGGDRGPDTQYF. The chain couples TRBV20-1 to TRBJ2-3; a possible D gene is TRBD1 (10 bases). The ends were cut back, 8 bases at V and 6 bases at J, with 21 bases in the middle. Germline CDR1 reads DFQATT; CDR2 reads SNEGSKA (reference sequence). The CDR3 has 14 residues.

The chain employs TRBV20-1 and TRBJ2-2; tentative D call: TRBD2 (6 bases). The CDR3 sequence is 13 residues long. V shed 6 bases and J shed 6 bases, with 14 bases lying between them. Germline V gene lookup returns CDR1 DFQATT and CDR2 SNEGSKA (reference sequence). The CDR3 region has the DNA TGCAGTGCCGCCCAGACTAGTGCCGGGGAGCTGTTTTTT. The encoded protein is CSAAQTSAGELFF.

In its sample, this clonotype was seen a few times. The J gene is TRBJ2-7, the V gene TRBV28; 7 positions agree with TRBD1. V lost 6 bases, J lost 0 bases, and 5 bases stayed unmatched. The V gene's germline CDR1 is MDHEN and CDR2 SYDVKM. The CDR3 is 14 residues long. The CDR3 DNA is TGTGCCAGCAGGGAAGGGGGCCCCTCCTACGAGCAGTACTTC. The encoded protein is CASREGGPSYEQYF.

The CDR3 DNA follows: TGTGCCAGCAGTGGGGGACTAGTCCATGAGCAGTTCTTC. Translation gives CASSGGLVHEQFF. V is TRBV6-1 and J is TRBJ2-1; 8 nucleotides align to TRBD2. J lost 8 bases, V lost 4 bases, and 4 bases had no gene match. The CDR3 totals 13 residues. CDR1 is MNHNS, CDR2 SASEGT, per germline.

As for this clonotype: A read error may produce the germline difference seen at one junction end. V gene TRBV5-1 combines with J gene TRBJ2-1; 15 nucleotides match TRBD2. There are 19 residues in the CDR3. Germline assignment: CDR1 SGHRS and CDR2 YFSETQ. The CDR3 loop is CASSLAGLAGGRSYNEQFF. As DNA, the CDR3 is TGCGCCAGCAGCTTGGCGGGACTAGCGGGAGGTAGGTCCTACAATGAACAGTTCTTC.

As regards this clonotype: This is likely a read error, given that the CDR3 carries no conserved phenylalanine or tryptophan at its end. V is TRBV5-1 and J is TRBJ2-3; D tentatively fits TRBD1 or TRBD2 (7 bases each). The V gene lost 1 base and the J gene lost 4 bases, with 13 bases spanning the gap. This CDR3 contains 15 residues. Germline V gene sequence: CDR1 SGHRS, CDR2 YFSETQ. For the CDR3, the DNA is TGCGCCAGCAGCTTGTACCCAGGGGGGGCAGATACGCAGTATGTT. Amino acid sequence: CASSLYPGGADTQYV.

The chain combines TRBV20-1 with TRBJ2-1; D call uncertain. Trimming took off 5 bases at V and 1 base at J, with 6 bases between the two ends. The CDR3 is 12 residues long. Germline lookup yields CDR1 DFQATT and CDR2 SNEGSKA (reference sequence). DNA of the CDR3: TGCAGTGCTGCCCAGTCCTACAATGAGCAGTTCTTC. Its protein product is CSAAQSYNEQFF.

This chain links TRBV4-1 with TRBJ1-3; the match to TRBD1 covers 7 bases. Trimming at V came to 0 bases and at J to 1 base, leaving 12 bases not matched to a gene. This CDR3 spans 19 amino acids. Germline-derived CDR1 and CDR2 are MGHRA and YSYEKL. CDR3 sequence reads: CASSQDRGTDDGSGNTIYF. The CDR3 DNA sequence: TGCGCCAGCAGCCAAGATAGGGGGACAGATGATGGGTCTGGAAACACCATATATTTT.

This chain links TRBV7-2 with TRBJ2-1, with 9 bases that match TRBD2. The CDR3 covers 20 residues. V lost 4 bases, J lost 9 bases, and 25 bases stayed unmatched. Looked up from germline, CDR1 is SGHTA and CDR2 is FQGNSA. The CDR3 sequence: CASSSRESLRLAGPNGEQFF. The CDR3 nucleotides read TGTGCCAGCAGCTCCCGAGAAAGCCTTCGGCTAGCGGGGCCGAACGGTGAGCAGTTCTTC.

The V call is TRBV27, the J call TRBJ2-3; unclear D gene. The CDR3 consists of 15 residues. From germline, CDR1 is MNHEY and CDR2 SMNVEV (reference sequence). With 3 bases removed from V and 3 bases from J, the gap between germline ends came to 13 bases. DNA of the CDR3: TGTGCCAGCAGTTTCTACCCCCTGGGGACAGATACGCAGTATTTT. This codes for CASSFYPLGTDTQYF.

The CDR3 DNA follows: TGCAGTGCTAGACCCCGGGACCGGCCGGAGATATACGAGCAGTACTTC. It yields the protein CSARPRDRPEIYEQYF. The V call is TRBV20-1, the J call TRBJ2-7; D possibly matches TRBD1 or TRBD2 (5 bases each). V was trimmed by 2 bases and J by 4 bases, leaving 21 bases between them. This CDR3 has 16 amino acids. Germline assignment: CDR1 DFQATT and CDR2 SNEGSKA (reference sequence).